The rows below give T cell receptor beta chains drawn from one sample of a study of metastatic and nonmetastatic thyroid tumors. MiXCR was used by TCRdb to re-call the PCR reads. There are about 40,000 clones in the sample; 16% occur only once, and around 4% lies in the top ten. Material for sequencing was blood. The receptors were gathered from a female donor with papillary thyroid cancer or a benign thyroid nodule (not recorded which). Some clones in this sample may be carry-over from other donors' samples. Both conserved end residues are part of each CDR3. D genes are given only for firm matches. Expanded clones get a size class; other rows say once, few or many, or leave the size out.

j_call: TRBJ1-6; clone_size: many; v_call: TRBV7-9; d_call: NA; cdr3_nt: TGTGCCAGCAGCTTATGGGGGGGAAAGGGCTCCTATAATTCACCCCTCCACTTT; cdr3_aa: CASSLWGGKGSYNSPLHF
j_call: TRBJ1-2; clone_size: few; v_call: TRBV7-9; d_call: NA; cdr3_nt: TGTGCCAGCATCCGAGATAACCATGGCTACACCTTC; cdr3_aa: CASIRDNHGYTF
j_call: TRBJ1-1; clone_size: many; v_call: TRBV19; d_call: NA; cdr3_nt: TGTGCCAGTAGTATAGGTAACCCGGGGAGGGACACTGAAGCTTTCTTT; cdr3_aa: CASSIGNPGRDTEAFF
j_call: TRBJ2-1; clone_size: many; v_call: TRBV20-1; d_call: TRBD2; cdr3_nt: TGCAGTGCTAGAGATCCCCGAGGTAGCGGGGGGGCCAATGAGCAGTTCTTC; cdr3_aa: CSARDPRGSGGANEQFF
j_call: TRBJ1-3; clone_size: many; v_call: TRBV6-1; d_call: NA; cdr3_nt: TGTGCCAGCACGCAGGCAGGGACTGGAAACACCATATATTTT; cdr3_aa: CASTQAGTGNTIYF
j_call: TRBJ2-5; clone_size: NA; v_call: TRBV20-1; d_call: NA; cdr3_nt: TGCAGTGCTAGGATACTAGAGGCTGGGGAGACCCAGTACTTC; cdr3_aa: CSARILEAGETQYF
j_call: TRBJ1-2; clone_size: many; v_call: TRBV24-1; d_call: TRBD1; cdr3_nt: TGTGCCACCAGCGGGACAGCCGACTGGGGCTATGGCTACACCTTC; cdr3_aa: CATSGTADWGYGYTF
j_call: TRBJ1-4; clone_size: NA; v_call: TRBV20-1; d_call: NA; cdr3_nt: TGCAGTGCTAGAGGGGACTATTATGAAAAACTGTTTTTT; cdr3_aa: CSARGDYYEKLFF
j_call: TRBJ1-2; clone_size: many; v_call: TRBV6-1; d_call: TRBD1; cdr3_nt: TGTGCCAGCAGAAGGGGCCTCGACAGGGGGCAGGGTGGCTACACCTTC; cdr3_aa: CASRRGLDRGQGGYTF
j_call: TRBJ2-2; clone_size: few; v_call: TRBV13; d_call: TRBD2; cdr3_nt: TGTGCCAGCAGCACATCACCGGGACTAGCAGTTACCGGGGAGCTGTTTTTT; cdr3_aa: CASSTSPGLAVTGELFF
j_call: TRBJ2-7; clone_size: NA; v_call: TRBV27; d_call: NA; cdr3_nt: TGTGCCAGCAGTTTTTGTACAGCCGCCTACGAGCAGTACTTC; cdr3_aa: CASSFCTAAYEQYF
j_call: TRBJ2-5; clone_size: once; v_call: TRBV10-2; d_call: NA; cdr3_nt: TGCGCCAGCACCGTGGACAGCTTTGTAGAGACCCAGTACTTC; cdr3_aa: CASTVDSFVETQYF
j_call: TRBJ1-1; clone_size: many; v_call: TRBV28; d_call: NA; cdr3_nt: TGTGCCAGCAGTCCCTCCTTGTGGCCGAACACTGAAGCTTTCTTT; cdr3_aa: CASSPSLWPNTEAFF
j_call: TRBJ2-2; clone_size: many; v_call: TRBV6-1; d_call: NA; cdr3_nt: TGTGCCAGCAGGTTACAGGGTATAATCACCGGGGAGCTGTTTTTT; cdr3_aa: CASRLQGIITGELFF
j_call: TRBJ1-3; clone_size: many; v_call: TRBV4-2; d_call: NA; cdr3_nt: TGTGCCAGCAGCCAAGGGTTTACGGGTTACGGAAACACCATATATTTT; cdr3_aa: CASSQGFTGYGNTIYF
j_call: TRBJ2-5; clone_size: many; v_call: TRBV4-1; d_call: TRBD2; cdr3_nt: TGCGCCAGCAGCCACCCTAGCGGGGTACAAGAGACCCAGTACTTC; cdr3_aa: CASSHPSGVQETQYF
j_call: TRBJ2-1; clone_size: many; v_call: TRBV7-9; d_call: NA; cdr3_nt: TGTGCCAGCAGCGTAACAGGGAACAATGAGCAGTTCTTC; cdr3_aa: CASSVTGNNEQFF
j_call: TRBJ1-1; clone_size: few; v_call: TRBV28; d_call: NA; cdr3_nt: TGTGCCAGCAAAGGTTCTGAGAACACTGAAGCTTTCTTT; cdr3_aa: CASKGSENTEAFF
j_call: TRBJ2-7; clone_size: NA; v_call: TRBV5-1; d_call: TRBD1; cdr3_nt: TGCGCCAGCAGATCGGACAGGGACGAGCAGTACTTC; cdr3_aa: CASRSDRDEQYF
j_call: TRBJ2-7; clone_size: many; v_call: TRBV5-4; d_call: TRBD1; cdr3_nt: TGTGCCAGCAGCCCACCCCCCGGGACAGGGGCCTACGAGCAGTACTTC; cdr3_aa: CASSPPPGTGAYEQYF
j_call: TRBJ1-1; clone_size: many; v_call: TRBV5-1; d_call: NA; cdr3_nt: TGCGCCAGCAGCGCCGTGGGCGGTGAAGCTTTCTTT; cdr3_aa: CASSAVGGEAFF
j_call: TRBJ2-2; clone_size: many; v_call: TRBV12-3/TRBV12-4; d_call: TRBD1; cdr3_nt: TGTGCCAGCAGTTGGGGACAGGGGACCGGGGAGCTGTTTTTT; cdr3_aa: CASSWGQGTGELFF
j_call: TRBJ2-3; clone_size: many; v_call: TRBV12-3/TRBV12-4; d_call: NA; cdr3_nt: TGTGCCAGCAGGACCGACGGGAATACGCAGTATTTT; cdr3_aa: CASRTDGNTQYF
j_call: TRBJ1-1; clone_size: many; v_call: TRBV20-1; d_call: TRBD1; cdr3_nt: TGCAGTGCTAGCAGCCCCGACAGGGACACTGAAGCTTTCTTT; cdr3_aa: CSASSPDRDTEAFF
j_call: TRBJ2-1; clone_size: many; v_call: TRBV4-1; d_call: NA; cdr3_nt: TGCGCCAGCAGCCAAGGTCCAGGGTCCTACAATGAGCAGTTCTTC; cdr3_aa: CASSQGPGSYNEQFF
j_call: TRBJ1-4; clone_size: many; v_call: TRBV28; d_call: TRBD1; cdr3_nt: TGTGCCAGCAGCAGGGGGGGGAAGAATGAAAAACTGTTTTTT; cdr3_aa: CASSRGGKNEKLFF
j_call: TRBJ1-5; clone_size: many; v_call: TRBV19; d_call: NA; cdr3_nt: TGTGCCAGTCCCTGGACCGCCCGCAATCAGCCCCAGCATTTT; cdr3_aa: CASPWTARNQPQHF
j_call: TRBJ2-3; clone_size: many; v_call: TRBV6-1; d_call: NA; cdr3_nt: TGTGCCAGCACCCCTCGGGGGCAGGGGACAGATACGCAGTATTTT; cdr3_aa: CASTPRGQGTDTQYF
j_call: TRBJ2-5; clone_size: many; v_call: TRBV29-1; d_call: NA; cdr3_nt: TGCAGCGCCGCTCAAGCGGGTGGGGAGACCCAGTACTTC; cdr3_aa: CSAAQAGGETQYF
j_call: TRBJ2-1; clone_size: NA; v_call: TRBV4-2; d_call: NA; cdr3_nt: TGTGCCAGCAGCCAAGCTACAGGGAGCTCCTACAATGAGCAGTTCTTC; cdr3_aa: CASSQATGSSYNEQFF
j_call: TRBJ1-1; clone_size: many; v_call: TRBV7-9; d_call: NA; cdr3_nt: TGTGCCAGCAACCCGACAGCGAACACTGAAGCTTTCTTT; cdr3_aa: CASNPTANTEAFF
j_call: TRBJ2-3; clone_size: many; v_call: TRBV10-2; d_call: NA; cdr3_nt: TGCGCCAGCAGTGAGGCGGATACGCAGTATTTT; cdr3_aa: CASSEADTQYF
j_call: TRBJ2-4; clone_size: many; v_call: TRBV30; d_call: NA; cdr3_nt: TGTGCCTGGAGTGTACTGGGAACTAGTTTGGACATTCAGTACTTC; cdr3_aa: CAWSVLGTSLDIQYF
j_call: TRBJ1-6; clone_size: NA; v_call: TRBV30; d_call: NA; cdr3_nt: TGTGCCTGGAGCAGGAGCTCCTATAATTCACCCCTCCACTTT; cdr3_aa: CAWSRSSYNSPLHF
j_call: TRBJ1-6; clone_size: NA; v_call: TRBV7-9; d_call: TRBD1; cdr3_nt: TGTGCCAGCAGCTCCCAGGGGGCGGTTAATTCACCCCTCCACTTT; cdr3_aa: CASSSQGAVNSPLHF
j_call: TRBJ2-2; clone_size: many; v_call: TRBV7-9; d_call: NA; cdr3_nt: TGTGCCAGCTCCGGATTGAACACCGGGGAGCTGTTTTTT; cdr3_aa: CASSGLNTGELFF
j_call: TRBJ1-1; clone_size: many; v_call: TRBV6-1; d_call: NA; cdr3_nt: TGTGCCAGCAGTTGGGGGGGGGACACTGAAGCTTTCTTT; cdr3_aa: CASSWGGDTEAFF
j_call: TRBJ1-2; clone_size: NA; v_call: TRBV28; d_call: TRBD1; cdr3_nt: TGTGCCAGCAGTTCCCCCAATACAGGGGCCGAGTGGGGCTACACCTTC; cdr3_aa: CASSSPNTGAEWGYTF
j_call: TRBJ2-2; clone_size: many; v_call: TRBV11-3; d_call: NA; cdr3_nt: TGTGCCAGCAGCTCCACAGTTTCCGGGGAGCTGTTTTTT; cdr3_aa: CASSSTVSGELFF
j_call: TRBJ2-7; clone_size: many; v_call: TRBV11-1; d_call: TRBD1; cdr3_nt: TGTGCCAGCAGCCCAAAGACCCGGGACAGAGACTACGAGCAGTACTTC; cdr3_aa: CASSPKTRDRDYEQYF
j_call: TRBJ2-1; clone_size: NA; v_call: TRBV6-1; d_call: NA; cdr3_nt: TGTGCCAGCATGCATACTACCGGAATCAATGAGCAGTTCTTC; cdr3_aa: CASMHTTGINEQFF
j_call: TRBJ2-2; clone_size: many; v_call: TRBV20-1; d_call: NA; cdr3_nt: TGCAGTGCCGGAAAGAACACCGGGGAGCTGTTTTTT; cdr3_aa: CSAGKNTGELFF
j_call: TRBJ1-2; clone_size: many; v_call: TRBV10-3; d_call: TRBD1; cdr3_nt: TGTGCCATCAGTGAGACAGGGGGATATGGCTACACCTTC; cdr3_aa: CAISETGGYGYTF
j_call: TRBJ1-6; clone_size: many; v_call: TRBV7-2; d_call: NA; cdr3_nt: TGTGCCCTCAGGAGCTCCTATAATTCACCCCTCCACTTT; cdr3_aa: CALRSSYNSPLHF
j_call: TRBJ2-1; clone_size: many; v_call: TRBV12-3/TRBV12-4; d_call: NA; cdr3_nt: TGTGCCAGCAGTCCTGGGACACTCTACAATGAGCAGTTCTTC; cdr3_aa: CASSPGTLYNEQFF
j_call: TRBJ1-3; clone_size: many; v_call: TRBV4-1; d_call: NA; cdr3_nt: TGCGCCAGCAGCCAAGCTGGGGACAACACCATATATTTT; cdr3_aa: CASSQAGDNTIYF
j_call: TRBJ2-4; clone_size: many; v_call: TRBV6-1; d_call: NA; cdr3_nt: TGTGCCAGCAGTGGGGAAGTCTACGCCAAAAACATTCAGTACTTC; cdr3_aa: CASSGEVYAKNIQYF
j_call: TRBJ1-6; clone_size: many; v_call: TRBV20-1; d_call: NA; cdr3_nt: TGCAGTGCTAGAGTTTTGTTCAGCTCCTATAATTCACCCCTCCACTTT; cdr3_aa: CSARVLFSSYNSPLHF
j_call: TRBJ2-1; clone_size: many; v_call: TRBV7-2; d_call: NA; cdr3_nt: TGTGCCAGCAGCAAAAGGACGGCGTACAATGAGCAGTTCTTC; cdr3_aa: CASSKRTAYNEQFF
j_call: TRBJ2-1; clone_size: many; v_call: TRBV25-1; d_call: TRBD1; cdr3_nt: TGTGCCAGCAGTGAATCCTCTTACCGGGGACAGCAGGGGAATGAGCAGTTCTTC; cdr3_aa: CASSESSYRGQQGNEQFF
j_call: TRBJ1-6; clone_size: many; v_call: TRBV20-1; d_call: NA; cdr3_nt: TGCAGTGCTCCAGGGTTCGCCTCTAATTCACCCCTCCACTTT; cdr3_aa: CSAPGFASNSPLHF
j_call: TRBJ1-1; clone_size: many; v_call: TRBV6-2/TRBV6-3; d_call: TRBD1; cdr3_nt: TGTGCCAGCAGTTATCAGGGACAGGGTGGGAGAGCTTTCTTT; cdr3_aa: CASSYQGQGGRAFF
j_call: TRBJ2-5; clone_size: many; v_call: TRBV5-1; d_call: TRBD1; cdr3_nt: TGCGCCAGCAGCGGGGGGACAGGGGAATTGGAGACCCAGTACTTC; cdr3_aa: CASSGGTGELETQYF
j_call: TRBJ2-1; clone_size: many; v_call: TRBV7-3; d_call: NA; cdr3_nt: TGTGCCAGCAGCTTGTTTCAGCAGGGGAGCAATGAGCAGTTCTTC; cdr3_aa: CASSLFQQGSNEQFF
j_call: TRBJ2-1; clone_size: few; v_call: TRBV6-5; d_call: NA; cdr3_nt: TGTGCCAGCAGTTTTAACAGTCTCACCTACAATGAGCAGTTCTTC; cdr3_aa: CASSFNSLTYNEQFF
j_call: TRBJ1-6; clone_size: few; v_call: TRBV27; d_call: NA; cdr3_nt: TGTGCCAGCAGTTTATTTCCGGGGAATTCACCCCTCCACTTT; cdr3_aa: CASSLFPGNSPLHF
j_call: TRBJ1-3; clone_size: medium-sized; v_call: TRBV6-2/TRBV6-3; d_call: NA; cdr3_nt: TGTGCCAGCACATCCGGGGGGCGCGGAAACACCATATATTTT; cdr3_aa: CASTSGGRGNTIYF